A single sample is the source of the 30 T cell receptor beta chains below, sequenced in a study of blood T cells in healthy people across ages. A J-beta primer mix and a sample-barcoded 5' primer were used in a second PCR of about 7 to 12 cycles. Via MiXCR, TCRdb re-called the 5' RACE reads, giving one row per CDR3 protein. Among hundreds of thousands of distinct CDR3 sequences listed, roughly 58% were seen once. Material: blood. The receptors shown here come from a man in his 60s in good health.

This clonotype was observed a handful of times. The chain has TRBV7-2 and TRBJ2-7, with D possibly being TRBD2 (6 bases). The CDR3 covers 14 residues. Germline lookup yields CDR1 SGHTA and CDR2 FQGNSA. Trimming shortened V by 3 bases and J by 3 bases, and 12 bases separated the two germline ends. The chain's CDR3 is CASSFRDFFYEQYF. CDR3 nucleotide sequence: TGTGCCAGCAGCTTCCGGGACTTTTTCTACGAGCAGTACTTC.

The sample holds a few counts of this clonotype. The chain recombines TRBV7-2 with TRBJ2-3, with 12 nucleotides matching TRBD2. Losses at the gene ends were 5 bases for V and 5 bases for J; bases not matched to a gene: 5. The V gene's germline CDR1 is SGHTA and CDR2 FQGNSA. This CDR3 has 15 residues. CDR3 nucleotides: TGTGCCAGCAGCCCCTTGACTAGCGGGAGAGATACGCAGTATTTT. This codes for CASSPLTSGRDTQYF.

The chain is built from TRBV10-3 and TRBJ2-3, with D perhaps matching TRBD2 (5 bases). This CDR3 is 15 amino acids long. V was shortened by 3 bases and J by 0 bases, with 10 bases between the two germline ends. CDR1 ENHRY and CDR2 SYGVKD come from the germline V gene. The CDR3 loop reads CAISDALDSTDTQYF. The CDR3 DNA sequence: TGTGCCATCAGTGACGCACTAGATAGCACAGATACGCAGTATTTT.

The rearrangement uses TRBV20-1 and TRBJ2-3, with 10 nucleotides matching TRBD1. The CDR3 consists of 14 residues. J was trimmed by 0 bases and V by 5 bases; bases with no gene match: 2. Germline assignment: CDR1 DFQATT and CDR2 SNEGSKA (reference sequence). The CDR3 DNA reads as TGCAGTGCTGAGGGACAGGGGAGCACAGATACGCAGTATTTT. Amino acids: CSAEGQGSTDTQYF.

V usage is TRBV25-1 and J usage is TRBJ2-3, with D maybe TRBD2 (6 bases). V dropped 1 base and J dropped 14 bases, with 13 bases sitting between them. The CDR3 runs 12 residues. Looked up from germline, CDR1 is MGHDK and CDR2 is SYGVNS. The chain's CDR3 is CASSESGGRWYF. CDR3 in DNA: TGTGCCAGCAGTGAATCCGGGGGAAGATGGTATTTT.

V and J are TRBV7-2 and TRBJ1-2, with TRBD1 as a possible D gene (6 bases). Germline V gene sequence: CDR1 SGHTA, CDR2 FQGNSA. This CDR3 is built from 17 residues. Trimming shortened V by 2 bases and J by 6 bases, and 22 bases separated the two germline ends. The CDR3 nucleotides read TGTGCCAGCAGCTTAAACCGAGGGCCAGGGGATGGCAATGGCTACACCTTC. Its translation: CASSLNRGPGDGNGYTF. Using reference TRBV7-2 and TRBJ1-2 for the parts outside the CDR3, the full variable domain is GAGVSQSPSNKVTEKGKDVELRCDPISGHTALYWYRQSLGQGLEFLIYFQGNSAPDKSGLPSDRFSAERTGGSVSTLTIQRTQQEDSAVYLCASSLNRGPGDGNGYTFGSGTRLTVV.

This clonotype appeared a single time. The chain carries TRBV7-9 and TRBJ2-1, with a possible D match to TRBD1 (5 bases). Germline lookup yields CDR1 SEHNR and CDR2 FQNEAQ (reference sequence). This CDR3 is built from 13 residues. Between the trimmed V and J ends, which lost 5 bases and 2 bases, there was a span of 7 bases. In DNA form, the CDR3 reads TGTGCCAGCAGCAAACAGGCCTACAATGAGCAGTTCTTC. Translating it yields CASSKQAYNEQFF.

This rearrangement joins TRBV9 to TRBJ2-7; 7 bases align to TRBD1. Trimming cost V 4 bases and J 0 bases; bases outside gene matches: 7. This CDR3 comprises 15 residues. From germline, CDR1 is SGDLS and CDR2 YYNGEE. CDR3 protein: CASSPRQGPSYEQYF. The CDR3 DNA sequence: TGTGCCAGCAGCCCCCGACAGGGACCCTCCTACGAGCAGTACTTC.

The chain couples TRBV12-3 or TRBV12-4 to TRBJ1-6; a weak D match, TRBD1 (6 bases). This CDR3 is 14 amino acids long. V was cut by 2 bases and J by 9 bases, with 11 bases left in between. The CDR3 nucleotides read TGTGCCAGCAGTTTACGGGACATTCCTTCACCCCTCCACTTT. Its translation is CASSLRDIPSPLHF.

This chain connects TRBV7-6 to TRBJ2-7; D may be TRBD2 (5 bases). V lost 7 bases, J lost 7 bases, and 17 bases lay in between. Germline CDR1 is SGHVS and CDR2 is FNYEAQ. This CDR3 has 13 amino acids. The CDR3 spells CASTAGFYNEQYF. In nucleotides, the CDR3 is TGTGCCAGCACGGCGGGCTTCTACAATGAGCAGTACTTC.

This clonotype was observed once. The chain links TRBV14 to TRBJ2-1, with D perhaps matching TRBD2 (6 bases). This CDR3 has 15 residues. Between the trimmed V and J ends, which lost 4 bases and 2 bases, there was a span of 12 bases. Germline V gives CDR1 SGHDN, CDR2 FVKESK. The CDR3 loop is CASSPTAGPYNEQFF. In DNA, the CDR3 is TGTGCCAGCAGCCCGACAGCGGGCCCCTACAATGAGCAGTTCTTC.

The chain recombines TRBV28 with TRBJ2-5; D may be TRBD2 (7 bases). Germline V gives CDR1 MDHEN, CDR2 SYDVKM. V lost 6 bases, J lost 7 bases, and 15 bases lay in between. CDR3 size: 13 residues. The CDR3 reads CASSLKGGRTQYF. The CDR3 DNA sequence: TGTGCCAGCAGCCTCAAGGGGGGGAGGACCCAGTACTTC.

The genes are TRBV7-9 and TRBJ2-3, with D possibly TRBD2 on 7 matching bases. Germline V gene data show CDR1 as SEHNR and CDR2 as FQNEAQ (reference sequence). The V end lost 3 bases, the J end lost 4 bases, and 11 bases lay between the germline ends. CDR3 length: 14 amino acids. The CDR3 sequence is CASSFTGGSDTQYF. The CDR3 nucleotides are TGTGCCAGCAGCTTCACGGGGGGCTCAGATACGCAGTATTTT.

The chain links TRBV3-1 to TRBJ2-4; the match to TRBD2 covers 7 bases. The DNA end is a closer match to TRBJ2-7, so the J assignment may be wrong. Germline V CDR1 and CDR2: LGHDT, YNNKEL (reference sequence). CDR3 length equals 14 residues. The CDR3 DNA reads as TGTGCCAGCAGCCAAGTCGCGGGGGACTACGAGCAGTACTTC. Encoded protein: CASSQVAGDYEQYF.

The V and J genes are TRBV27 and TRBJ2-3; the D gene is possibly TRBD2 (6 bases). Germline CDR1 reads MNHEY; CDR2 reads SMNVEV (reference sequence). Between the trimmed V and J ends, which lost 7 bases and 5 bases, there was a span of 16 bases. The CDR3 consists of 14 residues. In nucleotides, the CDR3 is TGTGCCAGCAACCACGGAGGAGGGGAAGATACGCAGTATTTT. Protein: CASNHGGGEDTQYF.

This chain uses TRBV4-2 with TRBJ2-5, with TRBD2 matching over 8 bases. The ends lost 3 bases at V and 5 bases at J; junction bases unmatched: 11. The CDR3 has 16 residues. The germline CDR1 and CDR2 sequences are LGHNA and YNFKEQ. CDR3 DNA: TGTGCCAGCAGCCACCTCACCGGGACTAGGAGCGAGACCCAGTACTTC. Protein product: CASSHLTGTRSETQYF.

CDR3 residues: CSATGWSSYNSPLHF. In DNA form, the CDR3 reads TGCAGTGCCACAGGGTGGAGCTCCTATAATTCACCCCTCCACTTT. V gene TRBV20-1 combines with J gene TRBJ1-6, with D perhaps matching TRBD1 (6 bases). The CDR3 spans 15 residues. Germline assignment: CDR1 DFQATT and CDR2 SNEGSKA (reference sequence). Trimming cost V 6 bases and J 0 bases, with 12 bases left between them.

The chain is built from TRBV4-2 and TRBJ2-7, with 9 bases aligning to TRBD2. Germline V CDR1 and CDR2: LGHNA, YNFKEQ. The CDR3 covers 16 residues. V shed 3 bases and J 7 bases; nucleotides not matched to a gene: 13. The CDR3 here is CASSQDKRGVGNEQYF. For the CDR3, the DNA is TGTGCCAGCAGCCAGGACAAGCGGGGGGTTGGGAATGAGCAGTACTTC.

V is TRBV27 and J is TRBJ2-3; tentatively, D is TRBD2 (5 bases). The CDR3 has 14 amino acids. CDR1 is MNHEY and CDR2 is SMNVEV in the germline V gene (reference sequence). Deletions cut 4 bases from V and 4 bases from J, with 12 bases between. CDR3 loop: CASSSVSVADTQYF. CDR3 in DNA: TGTGCCAGCAGTTCGGTTAGCGTCGCAGATACGCAGTATTTT.

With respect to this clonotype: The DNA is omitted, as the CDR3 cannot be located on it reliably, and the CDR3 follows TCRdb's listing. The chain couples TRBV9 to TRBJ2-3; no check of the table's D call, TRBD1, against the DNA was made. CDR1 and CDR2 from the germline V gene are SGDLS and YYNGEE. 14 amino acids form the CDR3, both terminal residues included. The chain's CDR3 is CASSVGGGTDTRYF.

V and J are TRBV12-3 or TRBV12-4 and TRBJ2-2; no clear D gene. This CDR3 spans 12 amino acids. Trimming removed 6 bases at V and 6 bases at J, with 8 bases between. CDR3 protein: CASRERSGELFF. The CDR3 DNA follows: TGTGCCAGCAGAGAAAGGTCCGGGGAGCTGTTTTTT.

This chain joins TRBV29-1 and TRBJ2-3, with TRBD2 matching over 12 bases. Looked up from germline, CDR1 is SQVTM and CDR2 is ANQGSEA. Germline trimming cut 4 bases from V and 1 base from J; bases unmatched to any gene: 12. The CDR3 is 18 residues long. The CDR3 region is CSVGGRLAGGPGTDTQYF. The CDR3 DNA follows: TGCAGCGTTGGGGGGCGGCTAGCGGGGGGGCCTGGCACAGATACGCAGTATTTT.

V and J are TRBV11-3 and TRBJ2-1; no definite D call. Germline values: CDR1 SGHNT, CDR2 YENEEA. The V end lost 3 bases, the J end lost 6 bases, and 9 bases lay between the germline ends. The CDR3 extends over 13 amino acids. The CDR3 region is CASSFSTFNEQFF. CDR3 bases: TGTGCCAGCAGCTTTTCGACCTTCAATGAGCAGTTCTTC.

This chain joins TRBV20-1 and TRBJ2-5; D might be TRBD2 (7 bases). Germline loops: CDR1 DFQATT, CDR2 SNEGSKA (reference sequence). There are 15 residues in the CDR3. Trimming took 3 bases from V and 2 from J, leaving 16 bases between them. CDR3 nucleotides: TGCAGTGCTAGTGAGGGGGGGGCGTGGCAAGAGACCCAGTACTTC. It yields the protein CSASEGGAWQETQYF.

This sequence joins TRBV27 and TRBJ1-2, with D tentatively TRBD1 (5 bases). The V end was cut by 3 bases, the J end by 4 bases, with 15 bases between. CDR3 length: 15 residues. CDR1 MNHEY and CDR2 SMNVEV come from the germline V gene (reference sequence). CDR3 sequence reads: CASSFGAGPTYGYTF. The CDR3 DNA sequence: TGTGCCAGCAGTTTTGGGGCGGGGCCTACCTATGGCTACACCTTC.

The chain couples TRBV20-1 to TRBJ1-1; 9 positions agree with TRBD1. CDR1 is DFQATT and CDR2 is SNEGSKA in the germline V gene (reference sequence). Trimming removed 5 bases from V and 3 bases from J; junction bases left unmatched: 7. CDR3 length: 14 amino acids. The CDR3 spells CSALHRGRDTEAFF. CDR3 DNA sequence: TGCAGTGCTTTACACAGGGGGCGCGACACTGAAGCTTTCTTT.

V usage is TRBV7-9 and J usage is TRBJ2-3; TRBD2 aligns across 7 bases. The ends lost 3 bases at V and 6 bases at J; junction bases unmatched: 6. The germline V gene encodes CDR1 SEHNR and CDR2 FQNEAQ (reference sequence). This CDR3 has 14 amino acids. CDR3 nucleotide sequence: TGTGCCAGCAGCTTGGGGACTAAGGGGGATACGCAGTATTTT. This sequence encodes CASSLGTKGDTQYF.

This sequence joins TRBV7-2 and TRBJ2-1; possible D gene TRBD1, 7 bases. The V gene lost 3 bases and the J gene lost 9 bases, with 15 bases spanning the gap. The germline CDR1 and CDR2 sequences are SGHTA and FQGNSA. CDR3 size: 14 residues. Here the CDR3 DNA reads TGTGCCAGCAGCTTGGAGACAGGGAGGCCTGAGCAGTTCTTC. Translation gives CASSLETGRPEQFF.

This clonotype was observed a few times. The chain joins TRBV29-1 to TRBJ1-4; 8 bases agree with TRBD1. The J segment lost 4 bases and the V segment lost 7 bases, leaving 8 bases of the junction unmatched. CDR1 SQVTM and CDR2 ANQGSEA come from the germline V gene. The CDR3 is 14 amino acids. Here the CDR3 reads CSAKWDRNNEKLFF. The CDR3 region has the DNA TGCAGCGCAAAATGGGACAGGAATAATGAAAAACTGTTTTTT.

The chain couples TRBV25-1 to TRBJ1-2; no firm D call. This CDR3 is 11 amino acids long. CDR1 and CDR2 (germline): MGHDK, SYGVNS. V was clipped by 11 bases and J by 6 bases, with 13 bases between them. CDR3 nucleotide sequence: TGTGCCTCTGGCGGGAACAATGGCTACACCTTC. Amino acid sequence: CASGGNNGYTF.